Below, 7 T cell receptor beta chains from the same sample are listed, as sequenced in a study of post-analysis software for immune sequencing data. Study-wide results and limits: Among four to six TRBV segments more frequent in patients than controls were TRBV5-6, TRBV5-1 and TRBV20-1.

Every TCR beta cDNA library bore unique molecular identifiers. Each CDR3 protein is one row after TCRdb ran MiXCR on the PCR reads. The sample has hundreds of thousands of distinct CDR3 sequences, under 70% seen once. For these TCRs, the target antigens are not known. Source material: blood. The receptors here all came from a girl between 5 and 17 years old with multiple sclerosis.

This chain connects TRBV7-9 to TRBJ2-1, with a possible D match to TRBD1 (5 bases). Germline V gives CDR1 SEHNR, CDR2 FQNEAQ (reference sequence). This CDR3 has 16 residues. Between the trimmed V and J ends, which lost 6 bases and 0 bases, there was a span of 15 bases. CDR3 protein: CASSSGPTSSYNEQFF. The CDR3 DNA reads TGTGCCAGCAGTTCAGGGCCCACGAGCTCCTACAATGAGCAGTTCTTC.

V is TRBV20-1 and J is TRBJ1-1, with D uncertain. Per the germline V gene, CDR1 is DFQATT and CDR2 is SNEGSKA (reference sequence). The CDR3 is 10 residues long. Trimming removed 6 bases at V and 6 bases at J, with 8 bases between. The CDR3 sequence is CSASEAEAFF. For the CDR3, the DNA is TGCAGTGCCTCGGAAGCTGAAGCTTTCTTT.

The rearrangement links TRBV29-1 to TRBJ2-1; possible D gene TRBD1, 5 bases. Germline V gene data show CDR1 as SQVTM and CDR2 as ANQGSEA. Trimming took off 8 bases at V and 4 bases at J, with 15 bases between the two ends. This CDR3 comprises 13 residues. The CDR3 spells CSSGSPLYNEQFF. CDR3 DNA sequence: TGCAGCTCAGGGTCCCCCCTTTACAATGAGCAGTTCTTC.

The gene calls are TRBV29-1 and TRBJ2-1; 8 nucleotides align to TRBD1. Germline V gives CDR1 SQVTM, CDR2 ANQGSEA. The CDR3 totals 14 residues. After removal of 5 bases from V and 3 bases from J, the junction contained 6 bases not matched to a gene. CDR3 region: CSVYQGASYNEQFF. The CDR3 DNA reads TGCAGCGTTTACCAGGGGGCTAGCTACAATGAGCAGTTCTTC.

The chain recombines TRBV5-1 with TRBJ2-4; D possibly matches TRBD1 or TRBD2 (5 bases each). The DNA end favors TRBJ2-7, so the J call may be wrong. There are 15 residues in the CDR3. CDR1 SGHRS and CDR2 YFSETQ come from the germline V gene. The DNA for the CDR3 is TGCGCCAGCAGCTCATGGGACCTAAAGGTCGACGAGCAGTACTTC. Protein: CASSSWDLKVDEQYF.

V is TRBV5-1 and J is TRBJ1-2; 9 nucleotides agree with TRBD1. Looked up from germline, CDR1 is SGHRS and CDR2 is YFSETQ. The ends lost 5 bases at V and 5 bases at J; junction bases unmatched: 10. The length of the CDR3 is 15 residues. Here the CDR3 DNA reads TGCGCCAGCAGAACGGGACAGGGATCGGGGTATGGCTACACCTTC. Translating gives CASRTGQGSGYGYTF.

The DNA for the CDR3 is TGCGCCAGCAGCTGGTTCGAATCGAGGGCGACCTACGAGCAGTACTTC. It yields the protein CASSWFESRATYEQYF. The chain carries TRBV5-1 and TRBJ2-7; perhaps TRBD2 as D (5 bases). The CDR3 sequence is 16 residues long. Germline assignment: CDR1 SGHRS and CDR2 YFSETQ. V lost 3 bases and J lost 2, with 18 bases in between. Full variable domain (remainder filled in from reference TRBV5-1 and TRBJ2-7): KAGVTQTPRYLIKTRGQQVTLSCSPISGHRSVSWYQQTPGQGLQFLFEYFSETQRNKGNFPGRFSGRQFSNSRSEMNVSTLELGDSALYLCASSWFESRATYEQYFGPGTRLTVT.